This T cell receptor beta chain came from a study of graft-versus-host responses after intestinal transplantation. In germline, CDR1 is SGHRS, CDR2 YFSETQ. This CDR3 comprises 15 residues. V was clipped by 3 bases and J by 0 bases; unmatched bases: 3. The sample holds a few counts of this clone. As yet, its antigen is unknown. Repertoires were generated with immunoSEQ multiplex PCR, while TCRdb's copy carries only in-frame clones and drops some. The table has about 110,000 clones, roughly 87% seen once. Sequenced here: unstimulated CD4+ T cells sorted from spleen or lymph node cells, sampled before transplant. The TCR comes from a human donor who was the organ donor for an intestinal transplant. The V and J genes are TRBV5-1 and TRBJ1-3; 7 nucleotides align to TRBD1. This CDR3 reads CASSWGQSSGNTIYF. The CDR3 DNA follows: TGCGCCAGCAGCTGGGGACAGAGCTCTGGAAACACCATATATTTT.